Listed below are T cell receptor beta chains from one sample, sequenced in a study of cytomegalovirus exposure and HLA in healthy donors. Sequencing was performed with immunoSEQ multiplex PCR; in TCRdb, only in-frame clones are kept and a portion is missing. This sample carries about 19,000 clones, under 85% of them seen once, and the ten largest clones take about a fifth. The material sequenced was PBMCs. These TCRs come from a human donor in good health. Both conserved end residues are part of each CDR3. The D gene is left open where the match is weak. Clone size is not always given. Where it is, it says once, few, many or a class for expanded clones.

D gene: TRBD2; V gene: TRBV11-2; J gene: TRBJ2-4; clone size: .; CDR3 length: 19; CDR3 protein: CASSYVLGTSGLGKNIQYF; CDR3 DNA: TGTGCCAGCAGCTATGTGCTCGGGACTAGCGGTTTAGGCAAAAACATTCAGTACTTC
D gene: .; V gene: TRBV6-6; J gene: TRBJ1-4; clone size: .; CDR3 length: 14; CDR3 protein: CASSVDRRNEKLFF; CDR3 DNA: TGTGCCAGCAGTGTAGACAGGAGGAATGAAAAACTGTTTTTT
D gene: .; V gene: TRBV29-1; J gene: TRBJ2-7; clone size: once; CDR3 length: 13; CDR3 protein: CSVAGGGRREQYF; CDR3 DNA: TGCAGCGTTGCGGGGGGCGGAAGACGCGAGCAGTACTTC
D gene: TRBD2; V gene: TRBV11-2; J gene: TRBJ2-5; clone size: .; CDR3 length: 16; CDR3 protein: CASSQGLAGGVGTQYF; CDR3 DNA: TGTGCCAGCAGTCAGGGACTAGCGGGAGGCGTTGGGACCCAGTACTTC
D gene: TRBD1; V gene: TRBV7-2; J gene: TRBJ2-7; clone size: .; CDR3 length: 14; CDR3 protein: CASRDRVETGEQYF; CDR3 DNA: TGTGCCAGCAGAGACAGGGTAGAAACGGGCGAGCAGTACTTC
D gene: TRBD1; V gene: TRBV5-5; J gene: TRBJ2-7; clone size: few; CDR3 length: 15; CDR3 protein: CASSAEQGERYEQYF; CDR3 DNA: TGTGCCAGCAGCGCGGAACAGGGGGAGCGGTACGAGCAGTACTTC
D gene: .; V gene: TRBV28; J gene: TRBJ1-1; clone size: once; CDR3 length: 13; CDR3 protein: CAIQGYMNTEAFF; CDR3 DNA: TGTGCCATCCAGGGATACATGAACACTGAAGCTTTCTTT
D gene: TRBD1; V gene: TRBV29-1; J gene: TRBJ1-1; clone size: .; CDR3 length: 12; CDR3 protein: CSVGQGWTEAFF; CDR3 DNA: TGCAGCGTAGGACAGGGATGGACTGAAGCTTTCTTT
D gene: TRBD2; V gene: TRBV5-6; J gene: TRBJ2-7; clone size: once; CDR3 length: 16; CDR3 protein: CASSLAGEGPLYEQYF; CDR3 DNA: TGTGCCAGCAGCTTGGCCGGGGAGGGCCCCCTCTACGAGCAGTACTTC
D gene: .; V gene: TRBV9; J gene: TRBJ2-1; clone size: .; CDR3 length: 17; CDR3 protein: CASSVEGRWSSYNEQFF; CDR3 DNA: TGTGCCAGCAGCGTAGAGGGGCGGTGGAGCTCCTACAATGAGCAGTTCTTC
D gene: .; V gene: TRBV11-2; J gene: TRBJ2-1; clone size: .; CDR3 length: 16; CDR3 protein: CASSLVGGARDHEQFF; CDR3 DNA: TGTGCCAGCAGCTTAGTAGGCGGGGCCCGGGACCATGAGCAGTTCTTC
D gene: TRBD2; V gene: TRBV15; J gene: TRBJ2-3; clone size: .; CDR3 length: 15; CDR3 protein: CATSYRRGGVDAQYF; CDR3 DNA: TGTGCCACCAGCTATCGCCGGGGGGGCGTTGATGCGCAGTATTTT
D gene: TRBD1; V gene: TRBV5-4; J gene: TRBJ1-4; clone size: .; CDR3 length: 14; CDR3 protein: CASTQGAANEKLFF; CDR3 DNA: TGTGCCAGCACCCAGGGGGCGGCTAATGAAAAACTGTTTTTT
D gene: TRBD2; V gene: TRBV28; J gene: TRBJ2-7; clone size: .; CDR3 length: 15; CDR3 protein: CASSSIAGGPYEQYF; CDR3 DNA: TGTGCCAGCAGTTCCATAGCGGGAGGGCCCTACGAGCAGTACTTC
D gene: .; V gene: TRBV11-2; J gene: TRBJ2-7; clone size: .; CDR3 length: 13; CDR3 protein: CASSRGGLYEQYF; CDR3 DNA: TGTGCCAGCAGCCGCGGAGGGCTTTACGAGCAGTACTTC
D gene: .; V gene: TRBV7-6; J gene: TRBJ1-1; clone size: .; CDR3 length: 16; CDR3 protein: CASSSYRDRLNTEAFF; CDR3 DNA: TGTGCCAGCAGCTCGTACCGAGACAGATTGAACACTGAAGCTTTCTTT
D gene: TRBD1; V gene: TRBV5-1; J gene: TRBJ2-5; clone size: .; CDR3 length: 13; CDR3 protein: CASSLEGAETQYF; CDR3 DNA: TGCGCCAGCAGCTTAGAGGGGGCAGAGACCCAGTACTTC
D gene: .; V gene: TRBV11-2; J gene: TRBJ1-2; clone size: few; CDR3 length: 14; CDR3 protein: CASSLGTVYYGYTF; CDR3 DNA: TGTGCCAGCAGCTTAGGGACAGTTTACTATGGCTACACCTTC
D gene: .; V gene: TRBV9; J gene: TRBJ2-7; clone size: .; CDR3 length: 13; CDR3 protein: CASSTMTGGEQYF; CDR3 DNA: TGTGCCAGCAGCACGATGACAGGCGGCGAGCAGTACTTC
D gene: .; V gene: TRBV4-2; J gene: TRBJ1-2; clone size: .; CDR3 length: 15; CDR3 protein: CASSHNRGTNYGYTF; CDR3 DNA: TGTGCCAGCAGCCACAACCGGGGAACTAACTATGGCTACACCTTC
D gene: .; V gene: TRBV7-8; J gene: TRBJ2-2; clone size: .; CDR3 length: 17; CDR3 protein: CASSLALLLSGTGELFF; CDR3 DNA: TGTGCCAGCAGCTTAGCGCTATTATTAAGCGGCACCGGGGAGCTGTTTTTT
D gene: .; V gene: TRBV5-1; J gene: TRBJ2-1; clone size: .; CDR3 length: 14; CDR3 protein: CASSRDSTMNEQFF; CDR3 DNA: TGCGCCAGCAGCAGGGACTCTACTATGAATGAGCAGTTCTTC
D gene: TRBD1; V gene: TRBV5-1; J gene: TRBJ2-3; clone size: once; CDR3 length: 16; CDR3 protein: CASSLARTGGTDTQYF; CDR3 DNA: TGCGCCAGCAGCTTGGCGCGGACAGGGGGCACAGATACGCAGTATTTT
D gene: TRBD2; V gene: TRBV7-2; J gene: TRBJ2-2; clone size: .; CDR3 length: 15; CDR3 protein: CASSSSGGPGGELFF; CDR3 DNA: TGTGCCAGCAGCTCTAGCGGGGGGCCGGGCGGGGAGCTGTTTTTT
D gene: TRBD2; V gene: TRBV11-2; J gene: TRBJ2-1; clone size: .; CDR3 length: 19; CDR3 protein: CASTDAVRTVAGGISEQFF; CDR3 DNA: TGTGCCAGCACCGACGCGGTTCGGACCGTAGCGGGGGGGATCAGTGAGCAGTTCTTC
D gene: TRBD2; V gene: TRBV11-2; J gene: TRBJ2-1; clone size: .; CDR3 length: 15; CDR3 protein: CASSLAGLGVNEQFF; CDR3 DNA: TGTGCCAGCAGCTTAGCAGGACTAGGTGTCAATGAGCAGTTCTTC
D gene: .; V gene: TRBV5-4; J gene: TRBJ2-7; clone size: few; CDR3 length: 13; CDR3 protein: CASSLTIHGEQYF; CDR3 DNA: TGTGCCAGCAGCTTAACTATTCACGGGGAGCAGTACTTC
D gene: .; V gene: TRBV5-6; J gene: TRBJ2-7; clone size: .; CDR3 length: 15; CDR3 protein: CASSAYVTRGSEQYF; CDR3 DNA: TGTGCCAGCAGCGCGTACGTTACCCGGGGGAGCGAGCAGTACTTC
D gene: TRBD2; V gene: TRBV11-2; J gene: TRBJ2-1; clone size: .; CDR3 length: 14; CDR3 protein: CASSFQRGGGEQFF; CDR3 DNA: TGTGCCAGCAGCTTTCAGCGGGGGGGAGGTGAGCAGTTCTTC
D gene: TRBD1; V gene: TRBV11-2; J gene: TRBJ2-6; clone size: .; CDR3 length: 18; CDR3 protein: CASRVGGVYFSGANVLTF; CDR3 DNA: TGTGCCAGCAGGGTAGGGGGCGTTTATTTCTCTGGGGCCAACGTCCTGACTTTC
D gene: .; V gene: TRBV7-2; J gene: TRBJ2-7; clone size: .; CDR3 length: 15; CDR3 protein: CASSSQGRLVGEQYF; CDR3 DNA: TGTGCCAGCAGCTCCCAGGGGAGACTGGTGGGGGAGCAGTACTTC
D gene: TRBD1; V gene: TRBV10-3; J gene: TRBJ1-1; clone size: .; CDR3 length: 13; CDR3 protein: CAISRQGNTEAFF; CDR3 DNA: TGTGCCATCAGTAGACAGGGGAACACTGAAGCTTTCTTT
D gene: TRBD1; V gene: TRBV6-4; J gene: TRBJ1-1; clone size: few; CDR3 length: 14; CDR3 protein: CASSLTGLNTEAFF; CDR3 DNA: TGTGCCAGCAGCCTGACAGGGTTGAACACTGAAGCTTTCTTT
D gene: TRBD1; V gene: TRBV5-1; J gene: TRBJ2-7; clone size: .; CDR3 length: 12; CDR3 protein: CASSWDSYEQYF; CDR3 DNA: TGCGCCAGCAGCTGGGACAGCTACGAGCAGTACTTC
D gene: TRBD2; V gene: TRBV7-9; J gene: TRBJ2-3; clone size: .; CDR3 length: 16; CDR3 protein: CASSISSGGTRDTQYF; CDR3 DNA: TGTGCCAGCAGCATATCTAGCGGGGGGACCCGGGATACGCAGTATTTT
D gene: .; V gene: TRBV25-1; J gene: TRBJ1-4; clone size: .; CDR3 length: 15; CDR3 protein: CASSPGGGGNEKLFF; CDR3 DNA: TGTGCCAGCAGTCCAGGCGGGGGAGGTAATGAAAAACTGTTTTTT
D gene: TRBD2; V gene: TRBV7-2; J gene: TRBJ2-5; clone size: .; CDR3 length: 15; CDR3 protein: CASSPTYPGLEGQYF; CDR3 DNA: TGTGCCAGCAGCCCCACTTACCCGGGACTAGAGGGGCAGTACTTC
D gene: .; V gene: TRBV2; J gene: TRBJ2-5; clone size: once; CDR3 length: 11; CDR3 protein: CASSETEKKYF; CDR3 DNA: TGTGCCAGCAGTGAAACGGAGAAGAAGTACTTC
D gene: .; V gene: TRBV18; J gene: TRBJ2-3; clone size: .; CDR3 length: 14; CDR3 protein: CASSPEGRTDTQYF; CDR3 DNA: TGTGCCAGCTCACCGGAGGGGCGCACAGATACGCAGTATTTT
D gene: .; V gene: TRBV5-1; J gene: TRBJ1-4; clone size: once; CDR3 length: 14; CDR3 protein: CASSLQASNEKLFF; CDR3 DNA: TGCGCCAGCAGCTTACAGGCGTCTAATGAAAAACTGTTTTTT
D gene: TRBD2; V gene: TRBV10-1; J gene: TRBJ2-1; clone size: .; CDR3 length: 16; CDR3 protein: CASSESTSGSYNEQFF; CDR3 DNA: TGCGCCAGCAGTGAGTCGACTAGCGGTTCCTACAATGAGCAGTTCTTC
D gene: TRBD2; V gene: TRBV30; J gene: TRBJ2-5; clone size: .; CDR3 length: 18; CDR3 protein: CAWTGETSGSLYPETQYF; CDR3 DNA: TGTGCCTGGACGGGGGAGACTAGCGGGAGTCTGTATCCAGAGACCCAGTACTTC
D gene: .; V gene: TRBV7-9; J gene: TRBJ2-5; clone size: large; CDR3 length: 17; CDR3 protein: CASTLDWGGLSGETQYF; CDR3 DNA: TGTGCCAGCACCCTAGACTGGGGCGGCCTCAGCGGGGAGACCCAGTACTTC